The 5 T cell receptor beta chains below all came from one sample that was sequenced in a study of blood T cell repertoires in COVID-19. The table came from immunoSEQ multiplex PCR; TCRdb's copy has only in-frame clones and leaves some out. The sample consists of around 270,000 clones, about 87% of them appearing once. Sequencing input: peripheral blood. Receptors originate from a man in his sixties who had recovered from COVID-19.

DNA for the CDR3: TGTGCCAGCAGTTTCGGGGTGTTGTTGGGCACTGAAGCTTTCTTT. Translation gives CASSFGVLLGTEAFF. The chain carries TRBV27 and TRBJ1-1, with unresolved D. Germline V gene data show CDR1 as MNHEY and CDR2 as SMNVEV (reference sequence). The CDR3 has 15 residues. The germline V and J ends were trimmed by 3 bases and 4 bases, with 15 bases remaining between them.

The DNA of the CDR3 is TGTGCCAGCAGCGTAGAAGAGAGGCGGGGCTACACCTTC. This encodes CASSVEERRGYTF. V gene TRBV9 combines with J gene TRBJ1-2; D is undetermined. This CDR3 is 13 amino acids long. The germline V gene encodes CDR1 SGDLS and CDR2 YYNGEE. Trimming pared 0 bases from V and 8 bases from J, leaving 11 bases between.

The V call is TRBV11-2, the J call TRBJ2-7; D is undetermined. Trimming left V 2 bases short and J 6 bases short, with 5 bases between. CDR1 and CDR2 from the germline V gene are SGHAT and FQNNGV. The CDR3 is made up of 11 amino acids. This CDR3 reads CASSLSREQYF. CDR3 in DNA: TGTGCCAGCAGCTTATCTCGCGAGCAGTACTTC.

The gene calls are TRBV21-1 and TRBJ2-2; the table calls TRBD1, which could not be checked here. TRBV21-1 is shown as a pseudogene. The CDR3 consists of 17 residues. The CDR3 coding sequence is TGTGCCAGCAGCAAAAGGGGACAGGGGAGGAAAACCGGGGAGCTGTTTTTT. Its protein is CASSKRGQGRKTGELFF.

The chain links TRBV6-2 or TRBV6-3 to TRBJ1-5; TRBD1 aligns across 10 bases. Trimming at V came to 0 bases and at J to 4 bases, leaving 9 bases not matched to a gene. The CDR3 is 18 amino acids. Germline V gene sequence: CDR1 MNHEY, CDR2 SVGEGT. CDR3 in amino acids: CASSYSTSGQGSNQPQHF. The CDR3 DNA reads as TGTGCCAGCAGTTACTCGACCTCGGGACAGGGGTCAAATCAGCCCCAGCATTTT.